The 25 T cell receptor beta chains below come from one sample, sequenced in a study of T-cell reconstitution after alpha-beta-depleted transplantation in children. Unique molecular identifiers were built into the TCRbeta library. TCRdb re-called the PCR reads through MiXCR, storing one row per CDR3 protein. Of about 640,000 distinct CDR3 sequences listed, 16% are singletons. The material sequenced was PBMCs from the stem cell graft donor, taken from the stem cell graft. All receptors come from a human donor who donated a stem cell graft to a child with acute myeloid leukemia.

In its sample, this clonotype was seen a few times. The chain carries TRBV20-1 and TRBJ1-6; TRBD1 aligns across 12 bases. Germline-derived CDR1 and CDR2 are DFQATT and SNEGSKA (reference sequence). The V and J ends lost 3 bases and 7 bases, in that order; junction bases with no gene match: 7. The CDR3 is 16 amino acids. CDR3 sequence: CSASPGQGANNSPLHF. The CDR3 DNA sequence: TGCAGTGCTAGCCCGGGACAGGGGGCGAACAATTCACCCCTCCACTTT.

This clonotype was recorded many times. The J gene is TRBJ1-4, the V gene TRBV20-1; tentative D call: TRBD1 (5 bases). The CDR3 loop spans 13 amino acids. The V and J ends lost 6 bases and 3 bases respectively, with 11 bases between them. Germline-derived CDR1 and CDR2 are DFQATT and SNEGSKA (reference sequence). The CDR3 spells CSALGEANEKLFF. The CDR3 region has the DNA TGCAGTGCCCTAGGGGAGGCTAATGAAAAACTGTTTTTT.

This clonotype appeared a few times. This rearrangement joins TRBV20-1 to TRBJ2-2, with D perhaps TRBD1 or TRBD2 (5 bases each). V lost 5 bases to trimming and J lost 6 bases, with 13 bases between them. CDR1 and CDR2 (germline): DFQATT, SNEGSKA (reference sequence). The CDR3 runs 13 residues. CDR3 DNA: TGCAGTGCTGGGACCCCGCAAGCCGGGGAGCTGTTTTTT. Its translation: CSAGTPQAGELFF.

This clonotype was counted ten times or more. The V gene is TRBV12-3 or TRBV12-4, the J gene TRBJ1-5; D uncertain. The V end was cut by 2 bases, the J end by 6 bases, with 11 bases between. This CDR3 has 14 amino acids. The CDR3 reads CASSLFGGRQPQHF. The CDR3, as DNA: TGTGCCAGCAGTTTATTTGGTGGACGTCAGCCCCAGCATTTT.

This clonotype appeared once. V gene TRBV28 combines with J gene TRBJ2-1, with D hard to call. V lost 5 bases and J lost 10, with 12 bases in between. Looked up from germline, CDR1 is MDHEN and CDR2 is SYDVKM. This CDR3 is built from 12 residues. The chain's CDR3 is CASSRDPAEQFF. The CDR3 DNA reads TGTGCCAGCAGTCGCGACCCGGCGGAGCAGTTCTTC.

This chain connects TRBV5-1 to TRBJ2-1; TRBD2 might be the D (6 bases). Per the germline V gene, CDR1 is SGHRS and CDR2 is YFSETQ. The V end lost 0 bases, the J end lost 9 bases, and 19 bases lay between the germline ends. This CDR3 has 16 amino acids. As DNA, the CDR3 is TGCGCCAGCAGCTTGGCCCTCGGGGGTGGTATAGGTGAGCAGTTCTTC. Its protein product is CASSLALGGGIGEQFF. Using reference TRBV5-1 and TRBJ2-1 for the parts outside the CDR3, the full variable domain is KAGVTQTPRYLIKTRGQQVTLSCSPISGHRSVSWYQQTPGQGLQFLFEYFSETQRNKGNFPGRFSGRQFSNSRSEMNVSTLELGDSALYLCASSLALGGGIGEQFFGPGTRLTVL.

This clonotype was seen only a few times. The chain has TRBV20-1 and TRBJ1-5; TRBD1 matches 11 bases. This CDR3 has 16 amino acids. V shed 0 bases and J 5 bases; nucleotides not matched to a gene: 6. From germline, CDR1 is DFQATT and CDR2 SNEGSKA (reference sequence). In DNA form, the CDR3 reads TGCAGTGCTAGAGATCTCCGGGGACAGGGGGATCAGCCCCAGCATTTT. Its translation: CSARDLRGQGDQPQHF.

The chain joins TRBV5-1 to TRBJ2-3; D gene uncertain. V was cut by 4 bases and J by 4 bases, with 13 bases left in between. The length of the CDR3 is 14 residues. Germline CDR1 SGHRS, CDR2 YFSETQ. The CDR3 DNA reads as TGCGCCAGCAGCCCAGACGGATACTCAGATACGCAGTATTTT. This gives the protein CASSPDGYSDTQYF.

Of note for this clonotype: This may arise from a read error, as a much more abundant clone is one base away. The CDR3 carries no conserved terminal phenylalanine or tryptophan, so it likely arises from a read error. V and J are TRBV12-3 or TRBV12-4 and TRBJ2-7; 9 bases fit TRBD1. The ends lost 1 base at V and 7 bases at J; junction bases unmatched: 8. The CDR3 contains 15 residues. The CDR3 DNA follows: TGTGCCAGCAGTTTAGTCGGACAGGGGTCGGGGGAGCAGTACTAC. As protein: CASSLVGQGSGEQYY.

The chain has TRBV20-1 and TRBJ2-7, with D possibly TRBD1 on 5 matching bases. The CDR3 covers 12 residues. The germline V gene has CDR1 DFQATT and CDR2 SNEGSKA (reference sequence). With 4 bases removed from V and 1 base from J, the gap between germline ends came to 8 bases. The CDR3 DNA sequence: TGCAGTGCTAATCAGGGTTCCTACGAGCAGTACTTC. Its protein product is CSANQGSYEQYF.

Comments on this clonotype: Since a much larger clone is just one base distant, this may be a read error. The chain couples TRBV20-1 to TRBJ1-5; 7 nucleotides line up with TRBD1. Germline V gene data show CDR1 as DFQATT and CDR2 as SNEGSKA (reference sequence). The CDR3 has 14 residues. The CDR3 DNA sequence: TGCAGAGCTAGTGGGACAGAAATCCATCAGCCCCAGCATTTT. It yields the protein CRASGTEIHQPQHF.

This clonotype was picked up many times. The CDR3: CSALPTGSGNTIYF. CDR3 nucleotides: TGCAGTGCTTTACCTACAGGTTCTGGAAACACCATATATTTT. The chain recombines TRBV20-1 with TRBJ1-3, with a weak D call TRBD1 (5 bases). The germline CDR1 and CDR2 sequences are DFQATT and SNEGSKA (reference sequence). This CDR3 has 14 residues. Trimming shortened V by 5 bases and J by 1 base, and 12 bases separated the two germline ends.

This clonotype has just a few counts. The V call is TRBV11-2, the J call TRBJ2-7; no clear D gene. V dropped 0 bases and J dropped 0 bases, with 9 bases sitting between them. Germline values: CDR1 SGHAT, CDR2 FQNNGV. CDR3 size: 15 residues. This chain's CDR3 is CASSLDRRSSYEQYV. CDR3 nucleotides: TGTGCCAGCAGCTTAGACCGGCGGAGCTCCTACGAGCAGTACGTC.

This sequence joins TRBV4-3 and TRBJ2-2; D possibly matches TRBD1 or TRBD2 (5 bases each). This CDR3 comprises 16 residues. Germline loops: CDR1 LGHNA, CDR2 YSLEER. V was cut by 0 bases and J by 0 bases, with 8 bases left in between. The CDR3 sequence is CASSQDWGTNTGELFF. Written as DNA, the CDR3 is TGCGCCAGCAGCCAAGATTGGGGGACGAACACCGGGGAGCTGTTTTTT.

This chain joins TRBV18 and TRBJ2-5; 7 bases agree with TRBD1. V shed 6 bases, J shed 7 bases, and the junction held 11 bases outside the gene matches. The CDR3 runs 14 residues. Germline loops: CDR1 KGHSH, CDR2 LQKENI. CDR3 loop: CASSRQGPTGTQYF. CDR3 nucleotide sequence: TGTGCCAGCTCTCGACAGGGCCCTACTGGGACCCAGTACTTC.

This clonotype was seen at least ten times. The rearrangement links TRBV20-1 to TRBJ1-5; TRBD1 aligns across 8 bases. V trimming: 6 bases; J trimming: 8 bases; junction bases outside the gene matches: 9. This CDR3 is 13 amino acids long. Per the germline V gene, CDR1 is DFQATT and CDR2 is SNEGSKA (reference sequence). Here the CDR3 DNA reads TGCAGTGCGGACGGACAGGGTCTGGAGCCCCAGCATTTT. Translated, it gives CSADGQGLEPQHF.

V gene TRBV10-3 combines with J gene TRBJ1-5; 7 bases fit TRBD1. This CDR3 has 16 amino acids. The germline V gene encodes CDR1 ENHRY and CDR2 SYGVKD. V shed 6 bases and J 2 bases; nucleotides not matched to a gene: 10. The CDR3 protein is CAISAGTQGGNQPQHF. The CDR3 coding sequence is TGTGCCATCAGCGCCGGGACCCAGGGGGGCAATCAGCCCCAGCATTTT.

Many counts were recorded for this clonotype. This chain uses TRBV24-1 with TRBJ2-1; D ambiguous. Germline V CDR1 and CDR2: KGHDR, SFDVKD. The CDR3 has 12 amino acids. The ends were cut back, 2 bases at V and 6 bases at J, with 4 bases in the middle. Here the CDR3 reads CATSDWSNEQFF. CDR3 bases: TGTGCCACCAGTGATTGGTCCAATGAGCAGTTCTTC.

The chain carries TRBV5-1 and TRBJ1-2; no reliable D call. The ends were cut back, 3 bases at V and 2 bases at J, with 14 bases in the middle. The germline gives CDR1 SGHRS, CDR2 YFSETQ. The CDR3 contains 15 residues. The CDR3 sequence is CASSSNAGPNYGYTF. CDR3 DNA sequence: TGCGCCAGCAGCTCCAATGCAGGCCCCAACTATGGCTACACCTTC. The variable domain in full, with the rest retrieved from reference TRBV5-1 and TRBJ1-2, is KAGVTQTPRYLIKTRGQQVTLSCSPISGHRSVSWYQQTPGQGLQFLFEYFSETQRNKGNFPGRFSGRQFSNSRSEMNVSTLELGDSALYLCASSSNAGPNYGYTFGSGTRLTVV.

V usage is TRBV20-1 and J usage is TRBJ2-1; TRBD2 aligns across 11 bases. V trimming: 0 bases; J trimming: 10 bases; junction bases outside the gene matches: 11. CDR3 length equals 16 residues. Germline lookup yields CDR1 DFQATT and CDR2 SNEGSKA (reference sequence). CDR3 sequence (DNA): TGCAGTGCTAGAGATCGGATACTAGCGGGGGTTGGAGAGCAGTTCTTC. This codes for CSARDRILAGVGEQFF.

The V gene is TRBV20-1, the J gene TRBJ1-6, with D uncertain. The CDR3 is made up of 15 amino acids. Per germline, CDR1 DFQATT and CDR2 SNEGSKA (reference sequence). The V gene lost 2 bases and the J gene lost 0 bases, with 8 bases spanning the gap. The CDR3 nucleotides are TGCAGTGCTAGATATGAGATCTCCTATAATTCACCCCTCCACTTT. It translates to CSARYEISYNSPLHF.

This clonotype has just a few counts. V gene TRBV29-1 combines with J gene TRBJ2-7; D might be TRBD2 (6 bases). Germline CDR1 and CDR2: SQVTM and ANQGSEA. The V end lost 6 bases, the J end lost 0 bases, and 21 bases lay between the germline ends. There are 16 residues in the CDR3. CDR3 bases: TGCAGCGTCTATCCTATCCCGGGAGTTTACTCCTACGAGCAGTACTTC. Residues: CSVYPIPGVYSYEQYF.

This clonotype was seen at least ten times. V and J are TRBV20-1 and TRBJ1-1; 10 bases are a match to TRBD1. The CDR3 runs 16 residues. Per the germline V gene, CDR1 is DFQATT and CDR2 is SNEGSKA (reference sequence). V gave up 3 bases and J gave up 3 bases; unmatched junction bases: 10. CDR3 bases: TGCAGTGCTAGTTCGGGACAGGGGACCCCGCACACTGAAGCTTTCTTT. Protein product: CSASSGQGTPHTEAFF.

The V gene is TRBV11-2, the J gene TRBJ1-6; TRBD1 matches 9 bases. The CDR3 has 16 amino acids. Trimming cost V 1 base and J 9 bases; bases outside gene matches: 7. Germline CDR1 and CDR2: SGHAT and FQNNGV. The CDR3 nucleotides read TGTGCCAGCAGCTTAGGGATAGTGGACAGGGGTTCACCCCTCCACTTT. Encoded protein: CASSLGIVDRGSPLHF.

The genes are TRBV4-1 and TRBJ2-2; D call uncertain. The germline CDR1 and CDR2 sequences are MGHRA and YSYEKL. The CDR3 contains 13 residues. V lost 0 bases and J lost 6, with 5 bases in between. In DNA, the CDR3 is TGCGCCAGCAGCCAAGATAGGGCCGGGGAGCTGTTTTTT. It is translated as CASSQDRAGELFF.